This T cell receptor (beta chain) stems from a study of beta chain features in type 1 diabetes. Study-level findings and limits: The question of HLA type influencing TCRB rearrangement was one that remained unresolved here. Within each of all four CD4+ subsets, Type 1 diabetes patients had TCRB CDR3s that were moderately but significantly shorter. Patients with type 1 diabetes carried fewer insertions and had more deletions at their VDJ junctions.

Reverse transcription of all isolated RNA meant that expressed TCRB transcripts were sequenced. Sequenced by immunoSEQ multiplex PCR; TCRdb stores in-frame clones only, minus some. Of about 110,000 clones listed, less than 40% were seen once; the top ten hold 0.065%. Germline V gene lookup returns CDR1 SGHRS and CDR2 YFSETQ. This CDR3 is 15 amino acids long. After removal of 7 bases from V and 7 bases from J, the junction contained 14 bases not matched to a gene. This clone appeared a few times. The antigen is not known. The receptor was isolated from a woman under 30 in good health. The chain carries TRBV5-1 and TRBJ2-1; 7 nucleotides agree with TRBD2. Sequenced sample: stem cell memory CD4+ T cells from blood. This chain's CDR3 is CASHTYGRPGNEQFF. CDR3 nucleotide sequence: TGCGCCAGCCATACTTACGGGAGGCCGGGAAATGAGCAGTTCTTC.